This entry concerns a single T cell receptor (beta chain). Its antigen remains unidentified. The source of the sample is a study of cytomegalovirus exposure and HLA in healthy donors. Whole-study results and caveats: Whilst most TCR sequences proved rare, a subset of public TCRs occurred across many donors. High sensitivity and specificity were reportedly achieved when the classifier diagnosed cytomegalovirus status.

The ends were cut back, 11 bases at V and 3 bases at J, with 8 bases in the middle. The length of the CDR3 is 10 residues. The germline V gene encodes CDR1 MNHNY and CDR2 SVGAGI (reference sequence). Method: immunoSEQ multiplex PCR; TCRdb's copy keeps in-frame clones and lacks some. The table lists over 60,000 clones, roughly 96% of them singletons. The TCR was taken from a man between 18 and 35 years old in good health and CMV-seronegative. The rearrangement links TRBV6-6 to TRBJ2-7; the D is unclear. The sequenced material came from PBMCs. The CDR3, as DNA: TGTGCCCCCCCCAACTACGAGCAGTACTTC. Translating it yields CAPPNYEQYF.